The clone carrying this T cell receptor beta chain was observed many times. Its antigen is not known. Staff drew roughly 10 milliliters of peripheral blood from each donor. Looked up from germline, CDR1 is SGHTA and CDR2 is FQGNSA. The CDR3 is 14 residues long. Between the trimmed V and J ends, which lost 5 bases and 3 bases, there was a span of 13 bases. This entry belongs to a study of blood T cells in healthy people across ages. Study-wide findings and caveats: Greater diversity and more naive CD4+ cells were seen in long-lived donors than in aged donors. TCR beta diversity, measured per million T cells, fell in a roughly linear way with age.

A second PCR of 7 to 11 cycles used a sample-barcoded 5' primer and a J-beta primer mix. A template-switch adaptor containing 12 random nucleotides labeled each cDNA molecule. In TCRdb, the 5' RACE reads were re-called with MiXCR into one record per CDR3 protein. Found here are 600,000 to 1,000,000 distinct CDR3 sequences, roughly 64% of them singletons; the top ten hold 20% to 25%. The specimen was blood. The TCR was taken from a man aged 25 to 40 in good health. J is TRBJ1-2 and V is TRBV7-2, with unresolved D. The CDR3 region has the DNA TGTGCCAGCAGCCCCACCGGTGGGGACTATGGCTACACCTTC. This gives the protein CASSPTGGDYGYTF.